This paragraph covers one T cell receptor beta chain sequence. Trimming took 0 bases from V and 4 from J, leaving 13 bases between them. Germline CDR1 ENHRY, CDR2 SYGVKD. The CDR3 sequence is 16 residues long. Researchers ran the PCR with 60 Vbeta and 13 Jbeta primers. Here immunoSEQ multiplex PCR was the method, and the copy in TCRdb shows in-frame clones only, minus some. This sample carries some 130,000 clones, 77% of them seen once, and the ten largest clones take approximately 2%. These data are taken from a study of cytomegalovirus exposure and HLA in healthy donors. The sample consisted of PBMCs. The clonotype comes from a man younger than 40 in good health and CMV-seronegative. The rearrangement joins TRBV10-3 to TRBJ1-3, with a tentative D call TRBD1 (6 bases). The CDR3 region is CAISESGGARGNTIYF. The CDR3 DNA sequence: TGTGCCATCAGTGAGTCCGGGGGGGCTCGAGGAAACACCATATATTTT.